The entry below describes one TCR beta chain. Sequencing was performed with immunoSEQ multiplex PCR; in TCRdb, only in-frame clones are kept and a portion is missing. The table records 200,000 to 300,000 clones, approximately 80% of them present only once. This sample is part of a study of blood T cell repertoires in COVID-19. Study-wide background: Researchers got acute and convalescent COVID-19 samples from the United States, Italy and Spain. From T cells, B-cell-depleted T cells, or PBMCs came the material, which was cDNA or gDNA.

The J segment lost 2 bases and the V segment lost 3 bases, leaving 15 bases of the junction unmatched. Germline CDR1 and CDR2: LNHDA and SQIVND (reference sequence). The CDR3 has 19 residues. The chain uses TRBV19 and TRBJ2-7; 11 bases are a match to TRBD1. The specimen was peripheral blood. The origin of this receptor is a man aged 25-40 years who had recovered from COVID-19. For the CDR3, the DNA is TGTGCCAGTAGTATTCAGGACAGGGGGCACCCCCAAAAAGCCTACGAGCAGTACGTC. Protein: CASSIQDRGHPQKAYEQYV.